This T cell receptor (beta chain) derives from a study of beta chain features in type 1 diabetes. The authors reverse transcribed all of the isolated RNA, so sequencing captured expressed TCRB transcripts. The repertoire was sequenced with immunoSEQ multiplex PCR; TCRdb's copy has only in-frame clones and lacks some. The table shows about 410,000 clones, with 14% occurring only once. CD4+ cells of the naive, central memory, regulatory and stem cell-like memory types were sorted via CD45RO/CCR7/CD25/CD127/CD95/CD27. Purity exceeding 98% was reached by all sorted populations. Whole-study findings and limits: TCRB CDR3s were moderately but significantly shorter in Type 1 diabetes patients in all four CD4+ subsets.

To note about this clone: The target antigen is unknown.

The CDR3 covers 16 residues. The germline gives CDR1 PRHDT, CDR2 FYEKMQ (reference sequence). V lost 3 bases and J lost 0; bases outside the gene matches: 4. The clonotype comes from a man younger than 40 in good health. Sequencing used naive CD4+ T cells from blood. The gene calls are TRBV13 and TRBJ2-2; 7 bases are a match to TRBD2. CDR3 residues: CASSLLAAANTGELFF. The CDR3 coding sequence is TGTGCCAGCAGCTTGCTAGCGGCCGCGAACACCGGGGAGCTGTTTTTT. Filled out from reference TRBV13 and TRBJ2-2, the complete variable domain reads AAGVIQSPRHLIKEKRETATLKCYPIPRHDTVYWYQQGPGQDPQFLISFYEKMQSDKGSIPDRFSAQQFSDYHSELNMSSLELGDSALYFCASSLLAAANTGELFFGEGSRLTVL.